This T cell receptor beta chain was sequenced during a study of cytomegalovirus exposure and HLA in healthy donors. Study-wide points: Analysis performed later showed TCR beta chains linked to HLA being more clonally expanded than equally common others. Later on, a genetic analysis was performed. It linked a missense variant in DCLRE1C with V- and J-gene trimming of TCR beta.

In the case of this clone: Its antigen is not identified. As the CDR3 is not closed by the conserved phenylalanine or tryptophan, this likely results from a read error.

The junction had 5 bases not matched to a gene; V was cut back by 4 bases and J by 1 base. Looked up from germline, CDR1 is MGHDK and CDR2 is SYGVNS. The CDR3 totals 15 residues. The PCR contained 60 Vbeta and 13 Jbeta primers. Data came from immunoSEQ multiplex PCR; TCRdb stores just in-frame clones and leaves some out. In the table there are 280,000 or so clones, over 85% of which are singletons. This receptor was taken from a woman between 18 and 29 years old in good health and CMV-seronegative. The source material was PBMCs. The J gene is TRBJ2-7, the V gene TRBV25-1; TRBD1 matches at 9 bases. Here the CDR3 DNA reads TGTGCCAGCAGTGTAGGACAGGGGCCATCCTACGAGCAGTACCTC. Its protein product is CASSVGQGPSYEQYL.